One sample yielded the 18 T cell receptor beta chains listed below, sequenced in a study of cytomegalovirus exposure and HLA in healthy donors. The PCR ran on 60 Vbeta and 13 Jbeta primers. Clones were read by immunoSEQ multiplex PCR, and TCRdb kept only the in-frame ones, dropping some. The profile shows 85,000 to 90,000 clones, approximately 80% of them singletons. The sample was PBMCs. Receptors originate from a man aged 25 to 45 in good health and CMV-seronegative.

This clone was detected only a few times. The gene calls are TRBV14 and TRBJ2-7; TRBD2 agrees at 9 bases. This CDR3 comprises 17 residues. V shed 1 base, J shed 3 bases, and the junction held 10 bases outside the gene matches. Germline V lookup: CDR1 SGHDN, CDR2 FVKESK. The CDR3 loop reads CASSQGLLAGGNYEQYF. The CDR3 coding sequence is TGTGCCAGCAGCCAAGGTTTACTGGCGGGGGGGAACTACGAGCAGTACTTC.

The chain uses TRBV5-1 and TRBJ1-4, with TRBD1 matching 7 bases. CDR3 length equals 16 residues. Germline loops: CDR1 SGHRS, CDR2 YFSETQ. Trimming took 2 bases from V and 5 from J; bases not matched to a gene: 9. DNA of the CDR3: TGCGCCAGCAGCTTATTGACCGGGACAGAAAATGAAAAACTGTTTTTT. It translates to CASSLLTGTENEKLFF.

The chain recombines TRBV27 with TRBJ1-1; 7 bases line up with TRBD1. Germline CDR1 and CDR2: MNHEY and SMNVEV (reference sequence). The V gene end was trimmed by 6 bases and the J gene end by 1 base; junction bases not matched to a gene: 11. The CDR3 is 16 amino acids. The CDR3 nucleotides read TGTGCCAGCAGATTGCTCTACCGGGACAGGAACACTGAAGCTTTCTTT. Its translation is CASRLLYRDRNTEAFF.

CDR3 nucleotides: TGTGCCAGCAGTGAACGGGTGGGAGGGGAGACCCAGTACTTC. This translates into CASSERVGGETQYF. The chain uses TRBV2 and TRBJ2-5, with 7 positions matching TRBD2. The CDR3 loop spans 14 amino acids. The germline gives CDR1 SNHLY, CDR2 FYNNEI. J was trimmed by 5 bases and V by 2 bases; bases with no gene match: 5.

The chain recombines TRBV4-3 with TRBJ2-7; 10 bases align to TRBD1. Germline CDR1 LGHNA, CDR2 YSLEER. The V and J ends lost 1 base and 1 base, in that order; junction bases with no gene match: 1. The CDR3 is made up of 15 amino acids. Here the CDR3 DNA reads TGCGCCAGCAGCCAAGGACAGGGGGCGTCCTACGAGCAGTACTTC. It translates to CASSQGQGASYEQYF.

The chain recombines TRBV29-1 with TRBJ2-1, with 7 bases fitting TRBD1. J lost 2 bases, V lost 6 bases, and 4 bases had no gene match. CDR3 length: 13 amino acids. Germline V gene data show CDR1 as SQVTM and CDR2 as ANQGSEA. The CDR3 region is CSVTGTAYNEQFF. In nucleotides, the CDR3 is TGCAGCGTGACCGGGACAGCCTACAATGAGCAGTTCTTC.

The rearrangement links TRBV4-2 to TRBJ2-1; 13 bases match TRBD2. Looked up from germline, CDR1 is LGHNA and CDR2 is YNFKEQ. Germline trimming cut 2 bases from V and 0 bases from J; bases unmatched to any gene: 4. The CDR3 length is 18 residues. In DNA form, the CDR3 reads TGTGCCAGCAGCCAATCGACTAGCGGGGGGCGCTCCTACAATGAGCAGTTCTTC. This gives the protein CASSQSTSGGRSYNEQFF.

The chain couples TRBV7-9 to TRBJ1-3, with TRBD1 matching 7 bases. The CDR3 covers 13 residues. V lost 1 base, J lost 8 bases, and 2 bases stayed unmatched. Germline V gene lookup returns CDR1 SEHNR and CDR2 FQNEAQ (reference sequence). CDR3 protein: CASSLGRGDTIYF. CDR3 coding DNA: TGTGCCAGCAGCTTAGGCAGGGGGGACACCATATATTTT.

This clone was counted between two and nine times. V usage is TRBV27 and J usage is TRBJ1-1, with unresolved D. This CDR3 is 13 amino acids long. Germline values: CDR1 MNHEY, CDR2 SMNVEV (reference sequence). The V end was cut by 1 base, the J end by 1 base, with 4 bases between. The CDR3 sequence: CASSLWRNTEAFF. The CDR3, as DNA: TGTGCCAGCAGTTTATGGAGGAACACTGAAGCTTTCTTT.

This chain links TRBV11-3 with TRBJ2-2; 7 bases match TRBD1. The germline gives CDR1 SGHNT, CDR2 YENEEA. The CDR3 length is 16 residues. V gave up 4 bases and J gave up 8 bases; unmatched junction bases: 13. The CDR3, as DNA: TGTGCCAGCAGCTCCCGAGGGGGCCAAAATTCTGGGGAGCTGTTTTTT. It translates to CASSSRGGQNSGELFF. Full variable domain (missing parts from reference TRBV11-3 and TRBJ2-2): EAGVVQSPRYKIIEKKQPVAFWCNPISGHNTLYWYLQNLGQGPELLIRYENEEAVDDSQLPKDRFSAERLKGVDSTLKIQPAELGDSAVYLCASSSRGGQNSGELFFGEGSRLTVL.

The DNA for the CDR3 is TGTGCCTGGACTAGCGGCTCCTACAATGAGCAGTTCTTC. This gives the protein CAWTSGSYNEQFF. The chain joins TRBV30 to TRBJ2-1; the match to TRBD2 covers 7 bases. The V segment lost 4 bases and the J segment 0 bases; nucleotides outside the gene matches: 0. Germline V gene data show CDR1 as GTSNPN and CDR2 as SVGIG (reference sequence). The CDR3 totals 13 residues.

V usage is TRBV28 and J usage is TRBJ1-5, with TRBD1 identical over 7 bases. Germline V gene lookup returns CDR1 MDHEN and CDR2 SYDVKM. Trimming removed 5 bases from V and 3 bases from J; junction bases left unmatched: 7. The CDR3 length is 15 residues. The CDR3 coding sequence is TGTGCCAGCAGTCAGCGACAGGGACTCAATCAGCCCCAGCATTTT. Encoded protein: CASSQRQGLNQPQHF.

This rearrangement joins TRBV14 to TRBJ2-1, with 9 bases fitting TRBD2. Germline V gene data show CDR1 as SGHDN and CDR2 as FVKESK. The junction had 8 bases not matched to a gene; V was cut back by 0 bases and J by 2 bases. The CDR3 runs to 18 residues. The CDR3 DNA is TGTGCCAGCAGCCAAGAAACCACAGCGGGGGGTACCTACAATGAGCAGTTCTTC. Protein product: CASSQETTAGGTYNEQFF.

V is TRBV27 and J is TRBJ2-1; TRBD2 aligns across 12 bases. The CDR3 loop spans 15 amino acids. V dropped 3 bases and J dropped 8; count of bases not matched to a gene: 5. Germline V gene sequence: CDR1 MNHEY, CDR2 SMNVEV (reference sequence). CDR3 sequence: CASSFRTSGVYEQFF. Written as DNA, the CDR3 is TGTGCCAGCAGTTTTAGGACTAGCGGGGTCTATGAGCAGTTCTTC.

V is TRBV4-3 and J is TRBJ1-2; 7 nucleotides line up with TRBD1. The trim removed 1 base at V and 8 bases at J, leaving 10 bases unmatched. CDR1 is LGHNA, CDR2 YSLEER, per germline. The CDR3 is made up of 15 amino acids. The CDR3 region is CASSQASTTGIGYTF. The CDR3 nucleotides read TGCGCCAGCAGCCAAGCTAGCACGACAGGGATCGGCTACACCTTC.

This clone turned up a few times. The rearrangement links TRBV5-5 to TRBJ2-2; perhaps TRBD1 as D (5 bases). Germline-derived CDR1 and CDR2 are SGHKS and YYEKEE (reference sequence). The CDR3 runs 16 residues. Between the trimmed V and J ends, which lost 0 bases and 0 bases, there was a span of 9 bases. CDR3 sequence: CASSLDARANTGELFF. For the CDR3, the DNA is TGTGCCAGCAGCTTGGACGCCAGGGCGAACACCGGGGAGCTGTTTTTT.

This clone was found once. The J gene is TRBJ1-5, the V gene TRBV2, with 9 bases lining up with TRBD1. Germline CDR1 is SNHLY and CDR2 is FYNNEI. After removal of 8 bases from V and 7 bases from J, the junction contained 9 bases not matched to a gene. The CDR3 contains 14 residues. Here the CDR3 reads CASRDRAEEQPQHF. CDR3 nucleotide sequence: TGTGCCAGCCGGGACAGGGCGGAAGAACAGCCCCAGCATTTT.

This clone has only one observation. The chain carries TRBV2 and TRBJ2-7; D is perhaps TRBD2 (6 bases). There are 13 residues in the CDR3. The germline CDR1 and CDR2 sequences are SNHLY and FYNNEI. V gave up 6 bases and J gave up 4 bases, with 13 bases separating them. The CDR3 loop reads CASSSTLAYEQYF. For the CDR3, the DNA is TGTGCCAGCAGCTCCACCCTAGCGTACGAGCAGTACTTC.